Following are 23 T cell receptor beta chains from one sample sequenced in a study of T cells expressing NK-cell markers. One entry per CDR3 protein, without DNA, is what TCRdb gives after re-calling the 5' RACE reads. This repertoire comprises roughly 450,000 distinct CDR3 sequences; its ten largest clones make up almost 1.5%. Sequenced material: blood T cells: a sorted CD56 or NKG2C T cell subset, CD4+ or CD8+ T cells, or bulk PBMC T cells (not recorded which). The source of these receptors is a woman in her forties or fifties in good health.

The chain links TRBV6-1 to TRBJ1-5. The CDR3 length is 13 residues. The germline V gene encodes CDR1 MNHNS and CDR2 SASEGT. The CDR3 sequence: CASSDSRNQPQHF.

The genes are TRBV20-1 and TRBJ2-1; TCRdb's D gene call, TRBD1, goes unchecked for lack of DNA. Germline CDR1 reads DFQATT; CDR2 reads SNEGSKA (reference sequence). The CDR3 extends over 16 amino acids. CDR3 in amino acids: CSALPVPGQVYNEQFF.

The chain recombines TRBV2 with TRBJ2-5; TCRdb's D gene call, TRBD2, goes unchecked for lack of DNA. From germline, CDR1 is SNHLY and CDR2 FYNNEI. The CDR3 extends over 15 amino acids. The CDR3 sequence is CASSEGAGPGETQYF.

This rearrangement joins TRBV28 to TRBJ1-1; lacking DNA, the TRBD1 call made by TCRdb goes unchecked. The germline V gene encodes CDR1 MDHEN and CDR2 SYDVKM. The CDR3 consists of 12 residues. The CDR3 loop is CASRTIGGGAFF.

The chain uses TRBV10-1 and TRBJ2-1; absent DNA, TCRdb's TRBD2 call cannot be checked. The CDR3 runs 16 residues. The V gene's germline CDR1 is WNHNN and CDR2 SYGVQD (reference sequence). CDR3 sequence: CASLFPLGVAYNEQFF.

V usage is TRBV5-5 and J usage is TRBJ2-7. Germline assignment: CDR1 SGHKS and CDR2 YYEKEE (reference sequence). The CDR3 extends over 14 amino acids. This CDR3 is CASSSDRDGNKQYF. Based on the CDR3 plus reference TRBV5-5 and TRBJ2-7, the full variable domain is DAGVTQSPTHLIKTRGQQVTLRCSPISGHKSVSWYQQVLGQGPQFIFQYYEKEERGRGNFPDRFSARQFPNYSSELNVNALLLGDSALYLCASSSDRDGNKQYFGPGTRLTVT.

CDR3 in amino acids: CASSIVGASGYNEQFF. This chain joins TRBV19 and TRBJ2-1; TCRdb designates TRBD2, a call that cannot be tested without DNA. In germline, CDR1 is LNHDA, CDR2 SQIVND (reference sequence). The CDR3 loop spans 16 amino acids.

The V and J genes are TRBV7-8 and TRBJ2-2; TCRdb reports TRBD2, a call that lacks DNA to check it against. The CDR3 covers 14 residues. Germline V gene sequence: CDR1 SGHVS, CDR2 FQNEAQ. CDR3 residues: CASSLRLGAGELFF.

The rearrangement links TRBV6-6 to TRBJ1-1; lacking DNA, the TRBD1 call made by TCRdb goes unchecked. Germline assignment: CDR1 MNHNY and CDR2 SVGAGI (reference sequence). The CDR3 spans 15 residues. CDR3: CASSYGGLTSTEAFF.

V usage is TRBV6-5 and J usage is TRBJ1-2; with no DNA, the TCRdb D assignment of TRBD1 cannot be verified. The CDR3 length is 15 residues. From germline, CDR1 is MNHEY and CDR2 SVGAGI. The CDR3 protein is CANLMGSGKIYGYTF.

The chain is built from TRBV9 and TRBJ2-3; as DNA is missing, the TRBD2 call by TCRdb cannot be tested. Germline lookup yields CDR1 SGDLS and CDR2 YYNGEE. The CDR3 is made up of 16 amino acids. This chain's CDR3 is CASSVDPSGRRDTQYF.

The V and J genes are TRBV12-3 or TRBV12-4 and TRBJ1-2; TCRdb's D call, TRBD1, is unchecked because there is no DNA. This CDR3 has 15 amino acids. This CDR3 is CASSPPGQTFRGYTF.

This rearrangement joins TRBV20-1 to TRBJ1-4; the D gene TCRdb calls, TRBD1, cannot be checked with no DNA. The germline gives CDR1 DFQATT, CDR2 SNEGSKA (reference sequence). The CDR3 has 14 amino acids. The CDR3 loop is CSAREGRGFEKLFF.

V usage is TRBV12-3 or TRBV12-4 and J usage is TRBJ2-7. The CDR3 covers 12 residues. The CDR3 reads CASSLAGREQYF.

CDR3 loop: CASSVRWGADYGYTF. The gene calls are TRBV9 and TRBJ1-2; TCRdb designates TRBD1, a call that cannot be tested without DNA. CDR1 is SGDLS, CDR2 YYNGEE, per germline. The CDR3 runs to 15 residues.

V and J are TRBV5-6 and TRBJ1-5. The CDR3 loop spans 15 amino acids. Germline assignment: CDR1 SGHDT and CDR2 YYEEEE. CDR3 loop: CASSLGVYSNQPQHF.

This sequence joins TRBV12-3 or TRBV12-4 and TRBJ1-5. The length of the CDR3 is 12 residues. The CDR3 here is CASSRVSQPQHF.

The rearrangement links TRBV20-1 to TRBJ2-7; absent DNA, TCRdb's TRBD2 call cannot be checked. This CDR3 contains 14 residues. In germline, CDR1 is DFQATT, CDR2 SNEGSKA (reference sequence). CDR3 sequence: CSLSPITGGSEQYF.

This chain connects TRBV19 to TRBJ2-5; TCRdb designates TRBD1, a call that cannot be tested without DNA. CDR1 is LNHDA and CDR2 is SQIVND in the germline V gene (reference sequence). CDR3 length: 12 residues. CDR3 loop: CASSMGGETQYF.

V and J are TRBV19 and TRBJ2-1; the D gene TCRdb calls, TRBD1, cannot be checked with no DNA. The CDR3 totals 12 residues. Germline CDR1 is LNHDA and CDR2 is SQIVND (reference sequence). Here the CDR3 reads CASSPVGGAQFF.

The genes are TRBV12-3 or TRBV12-4 and TRBJ1-2. This CDR3 spans 13 amino acids. Here the CDR3 reads CASSLGQFGGYTF.

The chain couples TRBV20-1 to TRBJ2-5; TCRdb's assignment of TRBD1 cannot be checked, as there is no DNA. Germline values: CDR1 DFQATT, CDR2 SNEGSKA (reference sequence). CDR3 length: 13 residues. CDR3 sequence: CSASARWGETQYF.

The genes are TRBV19 and TRBJ2-7; the D call from TCRdb, TRBD2, cannot be confirmed without DNA. CDR3 size: 13 residues. CDR1 is LNHDA, CDR2 SQIVND, per germline (reference sequence). CDR3 in amino acids: CASSTGTSNEQYF.